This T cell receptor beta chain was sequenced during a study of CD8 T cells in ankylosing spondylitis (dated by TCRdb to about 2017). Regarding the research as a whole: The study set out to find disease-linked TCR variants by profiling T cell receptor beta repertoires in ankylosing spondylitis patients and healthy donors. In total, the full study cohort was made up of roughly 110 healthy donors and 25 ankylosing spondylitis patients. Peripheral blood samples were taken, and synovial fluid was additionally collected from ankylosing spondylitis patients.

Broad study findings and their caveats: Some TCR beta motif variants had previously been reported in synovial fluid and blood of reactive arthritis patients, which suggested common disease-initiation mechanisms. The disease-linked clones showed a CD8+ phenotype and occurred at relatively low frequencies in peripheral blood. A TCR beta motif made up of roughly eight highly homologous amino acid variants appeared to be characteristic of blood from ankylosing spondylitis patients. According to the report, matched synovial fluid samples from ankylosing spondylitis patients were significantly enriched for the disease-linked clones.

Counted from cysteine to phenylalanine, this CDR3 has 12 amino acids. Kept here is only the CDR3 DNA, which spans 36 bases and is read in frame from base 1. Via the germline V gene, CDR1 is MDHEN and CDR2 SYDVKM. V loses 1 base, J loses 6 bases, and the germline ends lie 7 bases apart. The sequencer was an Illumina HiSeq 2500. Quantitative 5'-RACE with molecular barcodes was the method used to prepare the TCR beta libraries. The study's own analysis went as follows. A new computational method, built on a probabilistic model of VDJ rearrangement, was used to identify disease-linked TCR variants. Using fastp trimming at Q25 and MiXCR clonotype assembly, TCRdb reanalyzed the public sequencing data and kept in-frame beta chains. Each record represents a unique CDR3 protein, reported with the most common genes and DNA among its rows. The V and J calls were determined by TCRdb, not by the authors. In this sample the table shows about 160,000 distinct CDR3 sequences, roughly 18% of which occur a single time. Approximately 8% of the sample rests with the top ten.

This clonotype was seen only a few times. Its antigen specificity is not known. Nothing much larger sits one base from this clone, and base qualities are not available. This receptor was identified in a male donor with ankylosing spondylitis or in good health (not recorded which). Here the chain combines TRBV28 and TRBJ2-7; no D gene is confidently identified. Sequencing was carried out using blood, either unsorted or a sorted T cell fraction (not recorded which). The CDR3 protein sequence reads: CASSLYSLEQYF. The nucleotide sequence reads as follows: TGTGCCAGCAGTTTATACAGCCTCGAGCAGTACTTC.